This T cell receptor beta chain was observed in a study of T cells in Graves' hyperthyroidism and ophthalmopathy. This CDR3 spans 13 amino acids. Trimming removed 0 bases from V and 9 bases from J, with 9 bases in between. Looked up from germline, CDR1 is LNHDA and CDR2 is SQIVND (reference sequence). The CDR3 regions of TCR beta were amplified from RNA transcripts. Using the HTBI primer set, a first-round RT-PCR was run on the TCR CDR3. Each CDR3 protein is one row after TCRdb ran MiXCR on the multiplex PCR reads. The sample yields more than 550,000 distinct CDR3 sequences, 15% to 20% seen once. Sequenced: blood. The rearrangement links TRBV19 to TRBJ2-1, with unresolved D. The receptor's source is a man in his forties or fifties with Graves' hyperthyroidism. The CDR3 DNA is TGTGCCAGTAGTATAGAGAGCCTCCGTGAGCAGTTCTTC. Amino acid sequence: CASSIESLREQFF. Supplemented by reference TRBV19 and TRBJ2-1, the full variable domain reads DGGITQSPKYLFRKEGQNVTLSCEQNLNHDAMYWYRQDPGQGLRLIYYSQIVNDFQKGDIAEGYSVSREKKESFPLTVTSAQKNPTAFYLCASSIESLREQFFGPGTRLTVL.